Below, 16 T cell receptor beta chains from the same sample are listed, as sequenced in a study of T cells in localized non-small cell lung cancer. Measured with immunoSEQ multiplex PCR; TCRdb has only the in-frame clones, and not every one. This sample has approximately 140,000 clones, with 70% to 90% found just once. This sample comprised peripheral blood, obtained before any cancer treatment. These receptors all stem from a female donor of 60 years or more with stage I lung adenocarcinoma.

The chain recombines TRBV30 with TRBJ1-4; D uncertain. Germline CDR1 is GTSNPN and CDR2 is SVGIG (reference sequence). The V and J ends lost 6 bases and 6 bases respectively, with 11 bases between them. The CDR3 extends over 12 amino acids. The CDR3 DNA follows: TGTGCCTGTCGGGGTGCGGATGAAAAACTGTTTTTT. This gives the protein CACRGADEKLFF.

This chain uses TRBV18 with TRBJ2-1; 9 bases match TRBD1. The CDR3 extends over 15 amino acids. From germline, CDR1 is KGHSH and CDR2 LQKENI. J gave up 6 bases and V 2 bases, and 5 bases lay outside the gene matches. The CDR3 DNA is TGTGCCAGCTCACCAAGAGGGACAGGGCGCAATGAGCAGTTCTTC. Protein sequence: CASSPRGTGRNEQFF.

The V and J genes are TRBV7-6 and TRBJ1-4, with TRBD1 matching 12 bases. V shed 2 bases and J 7 bases; nucleotides not matched to a gene: 5. The CDR3 contains 16 residues. CDR1 and CDR2 (germline): SGHVS, FNYEAQ. The CDR3 sequence: CASSLTGQGAAEKLFF. DNA for the CDR3: TGTGCCAGCAGCTTAACGGGACAGGGGGCAGCTGAAAAACTGTTTTTT.

The CDR3 DNA follows: TGTGCCGGAACAGATACGCAGTATTTT. Amino acids: CAGTDTQYF. V is TRBV21-1 and J is TRBJ2-3. TRBV21-1 has pseudogene status. CDR3 size: 9 residues.

The chain has TRBV15 and TRBJ1-4; 7 nucleotides align to TRBD1. There are 14 residues in the CDR3. The J segment lost 7 bases and the V segment lost 3 bases, leaving 5 bases of the junction unmatched. The germline gives CDR1 LNHNV, CDR2 YYDKDF (reference sequence). CDR3 sequence: CATSRTGSGEKLFF. The CDR3 nucleotides are TGTGCCACCAGCAGGACAGGGAGTGGTGAAAAACTGTTTTTT.

The chain joins TRBV9 to TRBJ2-7; 15 nucleotides line up with TRBD2. The CDR3 contains 16 residues. Trimming at V came to 4 bases and at J to 5 bases, leaving 7 bases not matched to a gene. The germline V gene encodes CDR1 SGDLS and CDR2 YYNGEE. CDR3 DNA: TGTGCCAGCAGCACCGGGGGACTAGCGGGAGGCCACGAGCAGTACTTC. This sequence encodes CASSTGGLAGGHEQYF.

The chain joins TRBV9 to TRBJ2-3, with D unresolved. The CDR3 totals 15 residues. The germline V and J ends were trimmed by 2 bases and 0 bases, with 10 bases remaining between them. Germline V lookup: CDR1 SGDLS, CDR2 YYNGEE. The CDR3 DNA sequence: TGTGCCAGCAGCGTCGACGGACCTAGCACAGATACGCAGTATTTT. Amino acids: CASSVDGPSTDTQYF.

The V and J genes are TRBV25-1 and TRBJ2-5; possible D gene TRBD2, 5 bases. The CDR3 is made up of 14 amino acids. Between the trimmed V and J ends, which lost 2 bases and 4 bases, there was a span of 11 bases. In germline, CDR1 is MGHDK, CDR2 SYGVNS. The CDR3, as DNA: TGTGCCAGCAGTGAAGCGGGCCGGGGAGAGACCCAGTACTTC. Its protein product is CASSEAGRGETQYF.

The chain recombines TRBV4-1 with TRBJ2-1; D may be TRBD2 (5 bases). Deletions cut 1 base from V and 0 bases from J, with 10 bases between. CDR1 is MGHRA and CDR2 is YSYEKL in the germline V gene. The CDR3 is 16 amino acids. CDR3 protein: CASSQVASGSYNEQFF. In nucleotides, the CDR3 is TGCGCCAGCAGCCAAGTTGCCAGCGGCTCCTACAATGAGCAGTTCTTC.

The chain links TRBV18 to TRBJ2-5; unclear D gene. There are 15 residues in the CDR3. Germline lookup yields CDR1 KGHSH and CDR2 LQKENI. V gave up 1 base and J gave up 5 bases, with 14 bases separating them. The CDR3 loop is CASSPLPGTGETQYF. The CDR3 DNA follows: TGTGCCAGCTCACCACTACCCGGTACGGGTGAGACCCAGTACTTC.

The chain employs TRBV28 and TRBJ1-2, with TRBD1 as a possible D gene (6 bases). V was clipped by 2 bases and J by 4 bases, with 8 bases between them. Germline values: CDR1 MDHEN, CDR2 SYDVKM. The CDR3 loop spans 13 amino acids. The CDR3 region is CASSLQGTYGYTF. DNA for the CDR3: TGTGCCAGCAGTTTACAGGGGACCTATGGCTACACCTTC.

Only one count was recorded for this clone. The chain links TRBV30 to TRBJ2-2; 8 nucleotides align to TRBD2. The J segment lost 4 bases and the V segment lost 4 bases, leaving 2 bases of the junction unmatched. CDR3 length: 13 amino acids. CDR1 GTSNPN and CDR2 SVGIG come from the germline V gene (reference sequence). The CDR3 bases are TGTGCCTGGACCGGGAGGGGCACCGGGGAGCTGTTTTTT. This sequence encodes CAWTGRGTGELFF.

The genes are TRBV2 and TRBJ2-6; 11 bases are a match to TRBD1. The trim removed 9 bases at V and 0 bases at J, leaving 7 bases unmatched. The CDR3 length is 17 residues. CDR1 and CDR2 (germline): SNHLY, FYNNEI. CDR3 protein: CARNTGTGGSGANVLTF. The DNA for the CDR3 is TGTGCCAGGAACACCGGGACAGGGGGCTCTGGGGCCAACGTCCTGACTTTC.

The chain recombines TRBV21-1 with TRBJ1-1; the tabulated D call, TRBD1, remains unverified against the DNA. TRBV21-1 is given as a pseudogene. The CDR3 runs to 17 residues. The CDR3 loop reads CASSGDRDRVLNTEAFF. The CDR3 coding sequence is TGTGCCAGCAGCGGGGACCGGGACAGGGTTTTGAACACTGAAGCTTTCTTT.

This clone was seen only a few times. The V gene is TRBV10-3, the J gene TRBJ1-3; D not resolved. This CDR3 has 14 residues. Trimming shortened V by 6 bases and J by 4 bases, and 13 bases separated the two germline ends. Germline V CDR1 and CDR2: ENHRY, SYGVKD. The CDR3 here is CAIRDGDSGNTIYF. The CDR3, as DNA: TGTGCCATCAGAGACGGGGATTCGGGAAACACCATATATTTT.

CDR3 nucleotide sequence: TGTGCCAGCAGCTTGGTGCGAACTGAAGCTTTCTTT. Translation gives CASSLVRTEAFF. The gene calls are TRBV7-8 and TRBJ1-1; no reliable D call. This CDR3 spans 12 amino acids. Germline V lookup: CDR1 SGHVS, CDR2 FQNEAQ. V gave up 3 bases and J gave up 5 bases, with 7 bases separating them.